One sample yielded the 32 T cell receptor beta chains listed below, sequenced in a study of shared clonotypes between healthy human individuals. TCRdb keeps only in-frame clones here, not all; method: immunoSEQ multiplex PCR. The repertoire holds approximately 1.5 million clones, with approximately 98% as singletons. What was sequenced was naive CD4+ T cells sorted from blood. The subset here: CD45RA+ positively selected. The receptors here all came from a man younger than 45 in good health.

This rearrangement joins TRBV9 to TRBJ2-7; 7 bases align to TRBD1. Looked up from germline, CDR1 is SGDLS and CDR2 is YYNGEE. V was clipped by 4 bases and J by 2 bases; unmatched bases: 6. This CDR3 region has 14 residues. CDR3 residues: CASSSRQGAYEQYF. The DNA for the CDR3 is TGTGCCAGCAGCTCCCGACAGGGTGCCTACGAGCAGTACTTC.

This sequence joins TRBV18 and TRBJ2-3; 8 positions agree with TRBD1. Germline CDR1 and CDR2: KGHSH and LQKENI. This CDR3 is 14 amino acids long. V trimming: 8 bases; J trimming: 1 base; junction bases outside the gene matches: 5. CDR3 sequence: CASKGTGGTDTQYF. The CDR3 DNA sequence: TGTGCCAGCAAAGGGACAGGAGGCACAGATACGCAGTATTTT.

The CDR3 DNA is TGTGCCAGCAGCGTAGCAGGGGCGCACACCATATATTTT. Translation gives CASSVAGAHTIYF. The rearrangement uses TRBV9 and TRBJ1-3; the D gene is possibly TRBD1 (6 bases). Trimming removed 0 bases from V and 8 bases from J, with 9 bases in between. Germline assignment: CDR1 SGDLS and CDR2 YYNGEE. The CDR3 totals 13 residues. Complete variable domain (other parts from reference TRBV9 and TRBJ1-3): DSGVTQTPKHLITATGQRVTLRCSPRSGDLSVYWYQQSLDQGLQFLIQYYNGEERAKGNILERFSAQQFPDLHSELNLSSLELGDSALYFCASSVAGAHTIYFGEGSWLTVV.

The CDR3 here is CSVGPEGYGYTF. CDR3 coding DNA: TGCAGCGTGGGGCCGGAGGGGTATGGCTACACCTTC. V and J are TRBV29-1 and TRBJ1-2; D perhaps matches TRBD1 (5 bases). CDR3 length: 12 amino acids. Germline V CDR1 and CDR2: SQVTM, ANQGSEA. Between the trimmed V and J ends, which lost 6 bases and 5 bases, there was a span of 13 bases.

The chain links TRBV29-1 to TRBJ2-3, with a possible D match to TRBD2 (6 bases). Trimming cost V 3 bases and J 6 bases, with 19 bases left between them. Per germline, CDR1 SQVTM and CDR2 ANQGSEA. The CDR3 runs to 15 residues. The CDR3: CSVEDYTTSFDTQYF. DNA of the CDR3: TGCAGCGTTGAGGACTATACGACCTCGTTCGATACGCAGTATTTT.

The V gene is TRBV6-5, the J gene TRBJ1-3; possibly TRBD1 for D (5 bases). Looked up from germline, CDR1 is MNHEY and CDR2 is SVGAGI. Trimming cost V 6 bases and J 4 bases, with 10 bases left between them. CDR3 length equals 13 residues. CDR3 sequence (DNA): TGTGCCAGCAGGTCAGGGCTCGGAAACACCATATATTTT. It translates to CASRSGLGNTIYF.

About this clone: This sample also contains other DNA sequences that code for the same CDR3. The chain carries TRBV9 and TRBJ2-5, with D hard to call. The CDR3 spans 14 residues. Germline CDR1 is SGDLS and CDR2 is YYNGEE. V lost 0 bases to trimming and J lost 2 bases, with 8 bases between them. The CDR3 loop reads CASSVVAEQETQYF. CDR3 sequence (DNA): TGTGCCAGCAGCGTAGTTGCGGAACAAGAGACCCAGTACTTC. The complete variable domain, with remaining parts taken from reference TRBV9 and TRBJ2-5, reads DSGVTQTPKHLITATGQRVTLRCSPRSGDLSVYWYQQSLDQGLQFLIQYYNGEERAKGNILERFSAQQFPDLHSELNLSSLELGDSALYFCASSVVAEQETQYFGPGTRLLVL.

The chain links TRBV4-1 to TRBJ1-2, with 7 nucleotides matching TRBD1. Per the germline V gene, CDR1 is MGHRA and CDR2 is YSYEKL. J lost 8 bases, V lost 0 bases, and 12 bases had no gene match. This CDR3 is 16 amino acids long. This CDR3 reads CASSQDLGGDRFGYTF. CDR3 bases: TGCGCCAGCAGCCAAGACCTAGGGGGCGATCGTTTCGGCTACACCTTC.

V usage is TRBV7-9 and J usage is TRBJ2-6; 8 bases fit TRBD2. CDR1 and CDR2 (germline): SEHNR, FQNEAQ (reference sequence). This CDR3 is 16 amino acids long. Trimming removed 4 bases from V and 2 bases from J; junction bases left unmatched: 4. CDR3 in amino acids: CASSSGGGTGANVLTF. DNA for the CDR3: TGTGCCAGCAGCTCGGGAGGGGGGACTGGGGCCAACGTCCTGACTTTC. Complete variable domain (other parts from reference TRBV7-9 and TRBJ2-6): DTGVSQNPRHKITKRGQNVTFRCDPISEHNRLYWYRQTLGQGPEFLTYFQNEAQLEKSRLLSDRFSAERPKGSFSTLEIQRTEQGDSAMYLCASSSGGGTGANVLTFGAGSRLTVL.

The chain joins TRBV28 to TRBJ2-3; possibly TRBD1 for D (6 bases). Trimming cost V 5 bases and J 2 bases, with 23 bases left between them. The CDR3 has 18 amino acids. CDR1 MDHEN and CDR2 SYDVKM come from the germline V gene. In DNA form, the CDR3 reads TGTGCCAGCAGTCCTATACGACAACAGGGTAGGGCCACAGATACGCAGTATTTT. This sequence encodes CASSPIRQQGRATDTQYF.

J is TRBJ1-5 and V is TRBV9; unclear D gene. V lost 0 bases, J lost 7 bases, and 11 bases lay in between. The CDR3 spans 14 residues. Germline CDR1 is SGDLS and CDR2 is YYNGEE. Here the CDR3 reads CASSVEDYYQPQHF. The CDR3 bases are TGTGCCAGCAGCGTAGAGGACTACTACCAGCCCCAGCATTTT.

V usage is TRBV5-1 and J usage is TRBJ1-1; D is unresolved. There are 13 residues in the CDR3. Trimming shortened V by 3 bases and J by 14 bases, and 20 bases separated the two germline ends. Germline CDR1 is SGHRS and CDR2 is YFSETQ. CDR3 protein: CASSSGESLWWFF. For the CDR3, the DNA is TGCGCCAGCAGCTCTGGGGAGAGCCTTTGGTGGTTCTTT.

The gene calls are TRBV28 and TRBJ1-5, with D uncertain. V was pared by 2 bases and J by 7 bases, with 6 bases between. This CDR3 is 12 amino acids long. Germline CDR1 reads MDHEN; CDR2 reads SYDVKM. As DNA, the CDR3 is TGTGCCAGCAGTTTAAACGAACAGCCCCAGCATTTT. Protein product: CASSLNEQPQHF.

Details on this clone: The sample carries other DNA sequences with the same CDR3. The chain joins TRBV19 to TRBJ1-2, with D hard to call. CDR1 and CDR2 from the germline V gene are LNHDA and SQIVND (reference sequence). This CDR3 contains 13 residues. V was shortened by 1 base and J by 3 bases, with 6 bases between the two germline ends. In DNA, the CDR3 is TGTGCCAGTAGTATAGGAGGCGACTATGGCTACACCTTC. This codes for CASSIGGDYGYTF. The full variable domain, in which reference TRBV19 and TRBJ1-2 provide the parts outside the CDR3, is DGGITQSPKYLFRKEGQNVTLSCEQNLNHDAMYWYRQDPGQGLRLIYYSQIVNDFQKGDIAEGYSVSREKKESFPLTVTSAQKNPTAFYLCASSIGGDYGYTFGSGTRLTVV.

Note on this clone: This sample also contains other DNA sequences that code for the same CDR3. CDR3 loop: CASSLTSTDTQYF. CDR3 in DNA: TGCGCCAGCAGCCTGACTAGCACAGATACGCAGTATTTT. The chain employs TRBV5-1 and TRBJ2-3, with D unresolved. This CDR3 has 13 residues. The germline V gene has CDR1 SGHRS and CDR2 YFSETQ. Trimming removed 4 bases from V and 0 bases from J, with 6 bases in between.

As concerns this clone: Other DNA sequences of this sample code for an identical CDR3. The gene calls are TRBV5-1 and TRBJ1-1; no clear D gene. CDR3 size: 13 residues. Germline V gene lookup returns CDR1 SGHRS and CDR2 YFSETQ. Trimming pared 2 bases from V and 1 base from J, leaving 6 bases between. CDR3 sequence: CASSLLGNTEAFF. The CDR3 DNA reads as TGCGCCAGCAGCTTATTAGGGAACACTGAAGCTTTCTTT.

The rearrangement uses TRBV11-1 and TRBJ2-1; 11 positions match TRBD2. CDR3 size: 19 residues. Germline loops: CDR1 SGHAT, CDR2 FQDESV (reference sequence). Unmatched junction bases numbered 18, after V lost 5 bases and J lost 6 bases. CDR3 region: CASSHSGASGRPSSNEQFF. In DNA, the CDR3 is TGTGCCAGCAGCCATTCGGGCGCTAGCGGGAGGCCGTCCAGCAATGAGCAGTTCTTC.

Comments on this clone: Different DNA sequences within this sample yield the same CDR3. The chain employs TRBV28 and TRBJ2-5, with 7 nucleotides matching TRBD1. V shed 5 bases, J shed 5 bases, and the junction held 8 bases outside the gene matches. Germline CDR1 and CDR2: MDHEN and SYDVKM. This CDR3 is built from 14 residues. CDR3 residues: CASSLDRVVETQYF. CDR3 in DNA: TGTGCCAGCAGTCTAGACAGGGTGGTCGAGACCCAGTACTTC.

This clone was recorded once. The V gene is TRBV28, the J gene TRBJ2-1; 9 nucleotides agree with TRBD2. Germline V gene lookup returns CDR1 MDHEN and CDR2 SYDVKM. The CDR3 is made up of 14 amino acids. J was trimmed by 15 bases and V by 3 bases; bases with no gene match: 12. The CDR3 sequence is CASSLVLAGPSWFF. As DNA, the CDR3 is TGTGCCAGCAGTTTGGTCCTAGCGGGACCAAGTTGGTTCTTC.

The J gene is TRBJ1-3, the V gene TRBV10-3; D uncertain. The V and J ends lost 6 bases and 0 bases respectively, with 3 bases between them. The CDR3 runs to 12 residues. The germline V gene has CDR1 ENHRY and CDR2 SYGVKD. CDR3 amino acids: CAIRRSGNTIYF. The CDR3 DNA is TGTGCCATCAGGCGCTCTGGAAACACCATATATTTT.

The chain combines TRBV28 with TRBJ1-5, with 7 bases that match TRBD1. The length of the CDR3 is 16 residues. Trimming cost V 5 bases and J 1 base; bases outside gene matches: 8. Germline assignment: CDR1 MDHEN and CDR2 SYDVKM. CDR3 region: CASSPTRQGSNQPQHF. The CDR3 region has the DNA TGTGCCAGCAGTCCCACGCGACAGGGAAGCAATCAGCCCCAGCATTTT. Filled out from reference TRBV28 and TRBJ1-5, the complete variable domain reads DVKVTQSSRYLVKRTGEKVFLECVQDMDHENMFWYRQDPGLGLRLIYFSYDVKMKEKGDIPEGYSVSREKKERFSLILESASTNQTSMYLCASSPTRQGSNQPQHFGDGTRLSIL.

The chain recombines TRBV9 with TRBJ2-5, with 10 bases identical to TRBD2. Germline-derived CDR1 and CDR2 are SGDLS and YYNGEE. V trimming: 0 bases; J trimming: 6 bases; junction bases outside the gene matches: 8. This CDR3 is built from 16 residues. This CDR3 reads CASSVGSSGSLKTQYF. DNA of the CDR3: TGTGCCAGCAGCGTAGGATCTAGCGGGAGCCTGAAGACCCAGTACTTC.

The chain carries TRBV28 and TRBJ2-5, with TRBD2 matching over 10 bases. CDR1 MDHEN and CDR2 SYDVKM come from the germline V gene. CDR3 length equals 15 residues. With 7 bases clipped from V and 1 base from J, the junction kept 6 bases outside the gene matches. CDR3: CASTGQREGQETQYF. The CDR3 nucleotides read TGTGCCAGCACCGGCCAGCGGGAGGGCCAAGAGACCCAGTACTTC.

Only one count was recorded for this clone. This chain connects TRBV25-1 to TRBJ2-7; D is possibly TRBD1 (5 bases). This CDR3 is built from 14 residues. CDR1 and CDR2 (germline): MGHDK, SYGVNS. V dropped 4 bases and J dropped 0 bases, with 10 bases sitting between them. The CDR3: CASSVLRGSYEQYF. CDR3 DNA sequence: TGTGCCAGCAGTGTTTTAAGGGGCTCCTACGAGCAGTACTTC.

The CDR3 loop reads CASSLALGPRRGANVLTF. The CDR3 nucleotides are TGTGCCAGCAGCTTGGCCCTCGGACCTCGGAGAGGGGCCAACGTCCTGACTTTC. The J gene is TRBJ2-6, the V gene TRBV5-5; D remains unclear. Germline lookup yields CDR1 SGHKS and CDR2 YYEKEE (reference sequence). The V end lost 0 bases, the J end lost 4 bases, and 17 bases lay between the germline ends. CDR3 length: 18 residues. The whole variable domain, remainder taken from reference TRBV5-5 and TRBJ2-6, is DAGVTQSPTHLIKTRGQQVTLRCSPISGHKSVSWYQQVLGQGPQFIFQYYEKEERGRGNFPDRFSARQFPNYSSELNVNALLLGDSALYLCASSLALGPRRGANVLTFGAGSRLTVL.

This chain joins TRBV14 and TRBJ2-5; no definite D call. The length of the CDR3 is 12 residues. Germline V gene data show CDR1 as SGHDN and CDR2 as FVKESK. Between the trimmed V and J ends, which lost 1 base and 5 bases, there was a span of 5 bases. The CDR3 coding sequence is TGTGCCAGCAGCCAAGTCCCCGAGACCCAGTACTTC. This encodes CASSQVPETQYF.

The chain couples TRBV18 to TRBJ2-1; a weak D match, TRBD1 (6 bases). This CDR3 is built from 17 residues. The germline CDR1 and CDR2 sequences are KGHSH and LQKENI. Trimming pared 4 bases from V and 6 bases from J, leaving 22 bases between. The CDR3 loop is CASSLSSDRLRGNEQFF. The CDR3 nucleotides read TGTGCCAGCTCACTTTCCTCGGACAGACTCCGGGGCAATGAGCAGTTCTTC. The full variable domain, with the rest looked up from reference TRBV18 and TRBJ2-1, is NAGVMQNPRHLVRRRGQEARLRCSPMKGHSHVYWYRQLPEEGLKFMVYLQKENIIDESGMPKERFSAEFPKEGPSILRIQQVVRGDSAAYFCASSLSSDRLRGNEQFFGPGTRLTVL.

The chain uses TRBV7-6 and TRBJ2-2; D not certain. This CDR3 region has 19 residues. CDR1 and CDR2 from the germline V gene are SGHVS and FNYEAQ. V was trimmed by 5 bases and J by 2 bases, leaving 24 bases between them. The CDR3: CASSPSIFNTWVNTGELFF. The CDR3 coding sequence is TGTGCCAGCAGCCCTTCCATTTTTAATACGTGGGTAAACACCGGGGAGCTGTTTTTT.

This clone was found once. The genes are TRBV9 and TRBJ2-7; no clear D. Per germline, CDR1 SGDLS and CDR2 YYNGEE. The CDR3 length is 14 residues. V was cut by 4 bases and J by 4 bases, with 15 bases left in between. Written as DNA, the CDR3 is TGTGCCAGCAGCCCCAGACAAACGGGTTACGAGCAGTACTTC. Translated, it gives CASSPRQTGYEQYF.

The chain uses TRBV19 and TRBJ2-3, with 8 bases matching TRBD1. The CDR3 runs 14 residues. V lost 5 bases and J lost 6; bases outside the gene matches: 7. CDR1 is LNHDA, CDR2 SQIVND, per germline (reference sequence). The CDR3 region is CASSPWTGKDTQYF. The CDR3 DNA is TGTGCCAGTAGTCCCTGGACAGGGAAGGATACGCAGTATTTT. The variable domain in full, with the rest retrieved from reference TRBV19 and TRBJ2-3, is DGGITQSPKYLFRKEGQNVTLSCEQNLNHDAMYWYRQDPGQGLRLIYYSQIVNDFQKGDIAEGYSVSREKKESFPLTVTSAQKNPTAFYLCASSPWTGKDTQYFGPGTRLTVL.

In DNA form, the CDR3 reads TGTGCCAGCAGCTTAGGGAACAGGGCTAATCAGCCCCAGCATTTT. Amino acid sequence: CASSLGNRANQPQHF. The chain couples TRBV7-2 to TRBJ1-5, with D possibly TRBD1 on 6 matching bases. Per germline, CDR1 SGHTA and CDR2 FQGNSA. The CDR3 loop spans 15 amino acids. Trimming removed 1 base from V and 4 bases from J, with 11 bases in between.

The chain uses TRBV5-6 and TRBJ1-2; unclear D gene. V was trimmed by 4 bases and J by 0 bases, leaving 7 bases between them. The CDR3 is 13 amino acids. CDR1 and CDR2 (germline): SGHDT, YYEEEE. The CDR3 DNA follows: TGTGCCAGCAGCCCAAAAGCTAACTATGGCTACACCTTC. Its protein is CASSPKANYGYTF.